Listed here are 5 T cell receptor beta chains from one sample, sequenced in a study of T cells in localized non-small cell lung cancer. Sequenced by immunoSEQ multiplex PCR; TCRdb stores in-frame clones only, minus some. The data contain roughly 30,000 clones, about 90% of them seen just once; the ten biggest clones take up roughly 2.9%. Material: peripheral blood, obtained before any cancer treatment. The receptor set was obtained from a woman aged 18 to 55 with stage I lung adenocarcinoma.

The V call is TRBV30, the J call TRBJ2-1; no reliable D call. The V end lost 0 bases, the J end lost 4 bases, and 13 bases lay between the germline ends. The germline CDR1 and CDR2 sequences are GTSNPN and SVGIG (reference sequence). This CDR3 region has 15 residues. The CDR3 is CAWSVSLIGYNEQFF. In DNA form, the CDR3 reads TGTGCCTGGAGTGTATCGCTCATAGGTTACAATGAGCAGTTCTTC.

In its sample, this clone was seen once. J is TRBJ1-1 and V is TRBV9; 12 nucleotides agree with TRBD1. Germline lookup yields CDR1 SGDLS and CDR2 YYNGEE. Unmatched junction bases numbered 12, after V lost 3 bases and J lost 0 bases. The CDR3 runs 19 residues. CDR3 in amino acids: CASSDYNRDRGPVNTEAFF. CDR3 nucleotides: TGTGCCAGCAGCGATTACAACCGGGACAGGGGGCCCGTGAACACTGAAGCTTTCTTT.

CDR3 protein: CASSPLGQAYNEQFF. CDR3 DNA: TGTGCCAGCTCACCCCTAGGACAGGCCTACAATGAGCAGTTCTTC. The rearrangement uses TRBV18 and TRBJ2-1; TRBD1 aligns across 7 bases. CDR1 KGHSH and CDR2 LQKENI come from the germline V gene. The V and J ends lost 3 bases and 2 bases, in that order; junction bases with no gene match: 4. CDR3 length equals 15 residues. The full variable domain, in which reference TRBV18 and TRBJ2-1 provide the parts outside the CDR3, is NAGVMQNPRHLVRRRGQEARLRCSPMKGHSHVYWYRQLPEEGLKFMVYLQKENIIDESGMPKERFSAEFPKEGPSILRIQQVVRGDSAAYFCASSPLGQAYNEQFFGPGTRLTVL.

This chain connects TRBV16 to TRBJ1-5; no reliable D call. Germline-derived CDR1 and CDR2 are KGHSY and FQNENV. V was clipped by 3 bases and J by 4 bases, with 7 bases between them. CDR3 length equals 13 residues. The CDR3 loop reads CASSQTVNQPQHF. Written as DNA, the CDR3 is TGTGCCAGCAGCCAGACGGTGAATCAGCCCCAGCATTTT.

V is TRBV7-2 and J is TRBJ2-7, with TRBD1 identical over 10 bases. The CDR3 runs to 15 residues. CDR1 SGHTA and CDR2 FQGNSA come from the germline V gene. The J segment lost 2 bases and the V segment lost 5 bases, leaving 6 bases of the junction unmatched. Here the CDR3 reads CASSTLGTGAYEQYF. The DNA of the CDR3 is TGTGCCAGCAGCACCCTCGGGACAGGGGCCTACGAGCAGTACTTC.